Presented here are 26 T cell receptor beta chains from one specimen sequenced in a study of blood T cell repertoires in COVID-19. Only in-frame clones appear in the TCRdb table, and some are missing; sequencing was by immunoSEQ multiplex PCR. This sample carries approximately 170,000 clones, approximately 90% of them seen once, and the ten largest clones take 6% to 7.5%. Sequencing was done on a sample of peripheral blood. These receptors were obtained from a woman older than 75 in a cohort sampled during active or convalescent COVID-19.

This chain connects TRBV29-1 to TRBJ2-5, with 10 bases aligning to TRBD1. With 7 bases clipped from V and 5 bases from J, the junction kept 7 bases outside the gene matches. The germline V gene encodes CDR1 SQVTM and CDR2 ANQGSEA. There are 13 residues in the CDR3. In nucleotides, the CDR3 is TGCAGCGCTTGGACAGGGGGGCGGGAGACCCAGTACTTC. It yields the protein CSAWTGGRETQYF.

CDR3 bases: TGTGCCAGCAGCCGTCAAACAGGGGTTGGAAACACCATATATTTT. Residues: CASSRQTGVGNTIYF. The chain carries TRBV6-5 and TRBJ1-3, with TRBD1 matching 7 bases. CDR1 MNHEY and CDR2 SVGAGI come from the germline V gene. There are 15 residues in the CDR3. V lost 6 bases, J lost 3 bases, and 8 bases stayed unmatched.

V gene TRBV10-1 combines with J gene TRBJ2-1; maybe TRBD2 (5 bases). The germline V and J ends were trimmed by 6 bases and 3 bases, with 9 bases remaining between them. Germline lookup yields CDR1 WNHNN and CDR2 SYGVQD (reference sequence). The CDR3 extends over 13 amino acids. The CDR3 bases are TGCGCCAGCAGCGATGGGAGCTACAATGAGCAGTTCTTC. It yields the protein CASSDGSYNEQFF.

This sequence joins TRBV7-6 and TRBJ1-3, with a possible D match to TRBD1 (5 bases). This CDR3 has 16 residues. CDR1 and CDR2 from the germline V gene are SGHVS and FNYEAQ. With 1 base removed from V and 1 base from J, the gap between germline ends came to 11 bases. The CDR3 loop is CASSLGGRVSGNTIYF. The CDR3 DNA is TGTGCCAGCAGCTTAGGAGGCAGGGTTTCTGGAAACACCATATATTTT.

The chain employs TRBV6-1 and TRBJ1-4; 7 positions match TRBD1. Germline V gene sequence: CDR1 MNHNS, CDR2 SASEGT. V shed 4 bases, J shed 4 bases, and the junction held 6 bases outside the gene matches. The length of the CDR3 is 15 residues. The CDR3 here is CASSVRQGNNEKLFF. CDR3 coding DNA: TGTGCCAGCAGTGTCCGACAGGGTAATAATGAAAAACTGTTTTTT.

This chain joins TRBV4-3 and TRBJ2-3; maybe TRBD2 (7 bases). Germline V gene sequence: CDR1 LGHNA, CDR2 YSLEER. CDR3 length: 17 residues. V was trimmed by 5 bases and J by 5 bases, leaving 23 bases between them. The CDR3 protein is CASSKGTIGGFGDTQYF. The CDR3 nucleotides are TGCGCCAGCAGCAAGGGGACTATCGGGGGCTTCGGAGATACGCAGTATTTT.

The rearrangement uses TRBV18 and TRBJ2-7, with 15 bases aligning to TRBD2. CDR1 and CDR2 (germline): KGHSH, LQKENI. J lost 2 bases, V lost 0 bases, and 5 bases had no gene match. The CDR3 runs to 18 residues. CDR3 sequence (DNA): TGTGCCAGCTCACCACCGGGACTAGCGGGAGGCGTTACCTACGAGCAGTACGTC. It encodes CASSPPGLAGGVTYEQYV.

The chain couples TRBV5-1 to TRBJ2-1; 11 nucleotides agree with TRBD1. The J segment lost 5 bases and the V segment lost 6 bases, leaving 13 bases of the junction unmatched. Germline assignment: CDR1 SGHRS and CDR2 YFSETQ. This CDR3 comprises 17 residues. The CDR3 nucleotides are TGCGCCAGCACCTCTATCACAGGGACAGGGGGAAACAATGAGCAGTTCTTC. Amino acid sequence: CASTSITGTGGNNEQFF.

The rearrangement joins TRBV16 to TRBJ1-5, with 7 bases matching TRBD1. With V trimmed by 7 bases and J by 3 bases, 9 bases remained unmatched. This CDR3 region has 15 residues. Germline assignment: CDR1 KGHSY and CDR2 FQNENV. The CDR3 sequence is CASKPTGAVNQPQHF. The CDR3 nucleotides read TGTGCCAGCAAACCTACAGGGGCCGTCAATCAGCCCCAGCATTTT.

The chain uses TRBV5-1 and TRBJ1-5; 9 bases line up with TRBD1. Germline lookup yields CDR1 SGHRS and CDR2 YFSETQ. The CDR3 is 15 residues long. Trimming took 1 base from V and 6 from J; bases not matched to a gene: 5. The chain's CDR3 is CASSLTGGWVQPQHF. The CDR3 DNA reads as TGCGCCAGCAGCTTGACAGGGGGCTGGGTTCAGCCCCAGCATTTT.

V is TRBV14 and J is TRBJ2-5; possibly TRBD1 for D (6 bases). This CDR3 spans 14 amino acids. The V end lost 4 bases, the J end lost 1 base, and 10 bases lay between the germline ends. Germline CDR1 reads SGHDN; CDR2 reads FVKESK. The CDR3 DNA sequence: TGTGCCAGCAGCCTATACAGGGTCCAAGAGACCCAGTACTTC. Protein sequence: CASSLYRVQETQYF.

V and J are TRBV19 and TRBJ1-2; 8 nucleotides line up with TRBD1. Trimming took 5 bases from V and 3 from J; bases not matched to a gene: 8. Germline CDR1 is LNHDA and CDR2 is SQIVND (reference sequence). This CDR3 has 15 residues. CDR3 region: CASSAGTGEDYGYTF. The CDR3, as DNA: TGTGCCAGTAGTGCCGGGACAGGCGAGGACTATGGCTACACCTTC. The entire variable domain, with the rest obtained from reference TRBV19 and TRBJ1-2, is as follows: DGGITQSPKYLFRKEGQNVTLSCEQNLNHDAMYWYRQDPGQGLRLIYYSQIVNDFQKGDIAEGYSVSREKKESFPLTVTSAQKNPTAFYLCASSAGTGEDYGYTFGSGTRLTVV.

In DNA, the CDR3 is TGCGCCAGCAGCCCTAACGCGGGACAGGTGGGCAAAAACATTCAGTACTTC. It is translated as CASSPNAGQVGKNIQYF. This chain uses TRBV4-3 with TRBJ2-4; 8 bases match TRBD1. This CDR3 spans 17 amino acids. J gave up 3 bases and V 4 bases, and 11 bases lay outside the gene matches. The germline gives CDR1 LGHNA, CDR2 YSLEER.

This rearrangement joins TRBV9 to TRBJ2-3, with 11 bases fitting TRBD2. The ends lost 3 bases at V and 2 bases at J; junction bases unmatched: 11. Per germline, CDR1 SGDLS and CDR2 YYNGEE. The CDR3 is 18 amino acids. The CDR3 region has the DNA TGTGCCAGCAGCGCTCTAGCGGGGGGCCCTACCCACACAGATACGCAGTATTTT. Translated: CASSALAGGPTHTDTQYF.

This chain connects TRBV6-1 to TRBJ2-7, with D possibly TRBD1 on 6 matching bases. The CDR3 totals 13 residues. Deletions cut 1 base from V and 2 bases from J, with 6 bases between. Per germline, CDR1 MNHNS and CDR2 SASEGT. CDR3 residues: CASSEGTAYEQYV. The DNA of the CDR3 is TGTGCCAGCAGTGAAGGGACAGCCTACGAGCAGTACGTC.

The chain employs TRBV2 and TRBJ2-7, with D perhaps matching TRBD1 (5 bases). CDR1 and CDR2 from the germline V gene are SNHLY and FYNNEI. CDR3 size: 14 residues. V was clipped by 2 bases and J by 1 base, with 9 bases between them. CDR3 DNA: TGTGCCAGCAGTGAAAGGGGTCTGTCCTACGAGCAGTACGTC. Translation gives CASSERGLSYEQYV.

The chain joins TRBV4-3 to TRBJ1-5; a possible D gene is TRBD1 (6 bases). Germline V gene data show CDR1 as LGHNA and CDR2 as YSLEER. This CDR3 has 18 amino acids. The germline V and J ends were trimmed by 0 bases and 3 bases, with 18 bases remaining between them. CDR3 bases: TGCGCCAGCAGCCAAGATCGTTTAGGGGACACCACCAATCAGCCCCAGCATTTT. This sequence encodes CASSQDRLGDTTNQPQHF.

This chain uses TRBV18 with TRBJ2-7; D not resolved. The CDR3 sequence is 13 residues long. Germline V lookup: CDR1 KGHSH, CDR2 LQKENI. V dropped 3 bases and J dropped 5 bases, with 11 bases sitting between them. The CDR3 loop reads CASSPSPVHEQYV. The CDR3, as DNA: TGTGCCAGCTCACCGAGTCCTGTGCACGAGCAGTACGTC.

The J gene is TRBJ2-3, the V gene TRBV9; D unresolved. The CDR3 spans 15 residues. Per germline, CDR1 SGDLS and CDR2 YYNGEE. The V gene lost 0 bases and the J gene lost 5 bases, with 13 bases spanning the gap. CDR3 amino acids: CASSVGPTGGDTQYF. For the CDR3, the DNA is TGTGCCAGCAGCGTAGGTCCCACTGGTGGAGATACGCAGTATTTT. The full variable domain, rest sourced from reference TRBV9 and TRBJ2-3, is DSGVTQTPKHLITATGQRVTLRCSPRSGDLSVYWYQQSLDQGLQFLIQYYNGEERAKGNILERFSAQQFPDLHSELNLSSLELGDSALYFCASSVGPTGGDTQYFGPGTRLTVL.

This clone was recorded only once. This sequence joins TRBV4-1 and TRBJ1-2; 7 bases map to TRBD1. J was trimmed by 7 bases and V by 2 bases; bases with no gene match: 10. Looked up from germline, CDR1 is MGHRA and CDR2 is YSYEKL. This CDR3 spans 15 amino acids. The CDR3 region has the DNA TGCGCCAGCAGCCAACTTTTACAGGGGTCGGGTGGCTACACCTTC. Encoded protein: CASSQLLQGSGGYTF.

The rearrangement links TRBV7-8 to TRBJ1-1; D gene ambiguous. V was pared by 1 base and J by 1 base, with 10 bases between. Germline CDR1 and CDR2: SGHVS and FQNEAQ. This CDR3 is built from 15 residues. The CDR3 protein is CASSLEPRGNTEAFF. The CDR3 nucleotides are TGTGCCAGCAGCTTAGAGCCCAGAGGGAACACTGAAGCTTTCTTT.

The chain uses TRBV7-9 and TRBJ1-1, with D unresolved. The CDR3 runs 15 residues. With 2 bases removed from V and 1 base from J, the gap between germline ends came to 11 bases. CDR1 and CDR2 (germline): SEHNR, FQNEAQ (reference sequence). Here the CDR3 DNA reads TGTGCCAGCAGCTTATATCTAACAGAGAACACTGAAGCTTTCTTT. It specifies CASSLYLTENTEAFF.

V is TRBV5-1 and J is TRBJ1-6; 8 positions agree with TRBD1. V dropped 4 bases and J dropped 2; count of bases not matched to a gene: 11. The CDR3 totals 18 residues. Germline V CDR1 and CDR2: SGHRS, YFSETQ. DNA for the CDR3: TGCGCCAGCAGCCATGGGTTGGCAGGGGGCGCCTATAATTCACCCCTCCACTTT. Translating it yields CASSHGLAGGAYNSPLHF. The full variable domain, completed using reference TRBV5-1 and TRBJ1-6, is KAGVTQTPRYLIKTRGQQVTLSCSPISGHRSVSWYQQTPGQGLQFLFEYFSETQRNKGNFPGRFSGRQFSNSRSEMNVSTLELGDSALYLCASSHGLAGGAYNSPLHFGNGTRLTVT.

The CDR3 DNA sequence: TGTGCCAGCAGTTTGGGACTAGGGGGTAATGAGCAGTTCTTC. Its translation is CASSLGLGGNEQFF. The genes are TRBV6-4 and TRBJ2-1; the match to TRBD2 covers 8 bases. The V and J ends lost 5 bases and 7 bases, in that order; junction bases with no gene match: 7. CDR1 and CDR2 (germline): MRHNA, SNTAGT. CDR3 length: 14 amino acids.

The CDR3 is CASSLAISNQPQHF. The CDR3 DNA reads TGTGCCAGCAGCTTAGCTATTAGCAATCAGCCCCAGCATTTT. The rearrangement joins TRBV7-9 to TRBJ1-5; D is undetermined. Germline CDR1 and CDR2: SEHNR and FQNEAQ (reference sequence). The CDR3 length is 14 residues. Trimming left V 0 bases short and J 0 bases short, with 3 bases between.

The J gene is TRBJ1-2, the V gene TRBV10-1; D may be TRBD1 (6 bases). The CDR3 length is 14 residues. In germline, CDR1 is WNHNN, CDR2 SYGVQD (reference sequence). V was cut by 4 bases and J by 6 bases, with 15 bases left in between. CDR3 DNA: TGCGCCAGCAGTGGGGGGCAGGGCGGCAATGGCTACACCTTC. Translated, it gives CASSGGQGGNGYTF.